This entry lists 31 T cell receptor beta chains sequenced from one sample in a study of tumor and adjacent non-tumor tissue in lung cancer. No cell sorting was done before RNA was extracted from the tissue. TCRbeta libraries were built with three rounds of nested PCR, modified from ARM-PCR. One entry per CDR3 protein, called by TCRdb with MiXCR from the multiplex PCR reads. The sample lists roughly 200,000 distinct CDR3 sequences, about 71% occurring once. The sequencing input was lung tumor tissue. Receptors originate from a man aged 55-75 years with non-small cell lung cancer.

The gene calls are TRBV6-5 and TRBJ2-3; no firm D call. Trimming stripped 5 bases from V and 5 bases from J, with 11 bases between. CDR1 MNHEY and CDR2 SVGAGI come from the germline V gene. CDR3 length: 13 amino acids. The CDR3 protein is CASSHDMRDTQYF. Here the CDR3 DNA reads TGTGCCAGCAGTCACGATATGAGAGATACGCAGTATTTT.

The V call is TRBV18, the J call TRBJ2-5, with 10 bases lining up with TRBD2. This CDR3 comprises 14 residues. The germline gives CDR1 KGHSH, CDR2 LQKENI. CDR3 residues: CVSSQLAGQETQYF. The DNA for the CDR3 is TGTGTTAGCTCACAACTAGCGGGGCAAGAGACCCAGTACTTC.

Comments on this clonotype: A much larger clone differs from this one at a single base, so this may be a read error. The V and J genes are TRBV12-3 or TRBV12-4 and TRBJ1-5; D gene unclear. Trimming pared 6 bases from V and 2 bases from J, leaving 14 bases between. This CDR3 contains 15 residues. The CDR3 loop is CASSSGLGRNQPQHF. The CDR3 DNA follows: TGTGCCAGCAGCTCCGGCCTTGGCCGCAATCAGCCCCAGCATTTT.

Comment on this clonotype: One end of the junction fails to match germline, which may point to a read error. The V gene is TRBV7-8, the J gene TRBJ2-1, with 11 bases fitting TRBD2. Looked up from germline, CDR1 is SGHVS and CDR2 is FQNEAQ. The CDR3 is made up of 17 amino acids. This chain's CDR3 is CATSLSSGRISYNEQFF. The DNA for the CDR3 is TGTGCCACCAGCTTATCTAGCGGGAGGATCTCCTACAATGAGCAGTTCTTC. Full variable domain (outside the CDR3, taken from reference TRBV7-8 and TRBJ2-1): GAGVSQSPRYKVAKRGQDVALRCDPISGHVSLFWYQQALGQGPEFLTYFQNEAQLDKSGLPSDRFFAERPEGSVSTLKIQRTQQEDSAVYLCATSLSSGRISYNEQFFGPGTRLTVL.

This clonotype was detected many times. This chain joins TRBV12-3 or TRBV12-4 and TRBJ2-1, with 11 bases aligning to TRBD1. The CDR3 loop spans 15 amino acids. The J segment lost 7 bases and the V segment lost 6 bases, leaving 8 bases of the junction unmatched. This CDR3 is CASRPGTGGTNEQFF. Here the CDR3 DNA reads TGTGCCAGCAGACCCGGGACAGGGGGTACTAATGAGCAGTTCTTC.

This clonotype was counted only a few times. A much more abundant neighbour one base away suggests this may be a read error. The rearrangement links TRBV11-3 to TRBJ1-1; D may be TRBD1 (5 bases). The CDR3 sequence is 15 residues long. Looked up from germline, CDR1 is SGHNT and CDR2 is YENEEA. The CDR3 spells CTSSLGRDWNTEAFF. As DNA, the CDR3 is TGTACCAGCAGCTTAGGCCGGGACTGGAACACTGAAGCTTTCTTT.

Notes on this clonotype: The junction shows a germline mismatch at one end, possibly a read error. In DNA form, the CDR3 reads TGCAGTGCTAGACCCTCCACTAGCGGGCCCTACAATGAGCGGTTCTTC. Translated, it gives CSARPSTSGPYNERFF. The chain employs TRBV20-1 and TRBJ2-1; 9 nucleotides align to TRBD2. Germline loops: CDR1 DFQATT, CDR2 SNEGSKA (reference sequence). The CDR3 is 16 amino acids.

Comments on this clonotype: A much bigger clone sits one base away, suggesting this may be a read error. This chain connects TRBV4-3 to TRBJ1-4; no clear D gene. Germline V gene sequence: CDR1 LGHNA, CDR2 YSLEER. The CDR3 extends over 15 amino acids. As DNA, the CDR3 is TGCGCCAACAGCCCGGATTTAGCACATAATGAAAAACTGTTTTTT. Its protein is CANSPDLAHNEKLFF.

The chain combines TRBV29-1 with TRBJ1-2; D unresolved. V was cut by 2 bases and J by 3 bases, with 16 bases left in between. Germline CDR1 reads SQVTM; CDR2 reads ANQGSEA. This CDR3 is built from 15 residues. CDR3 in amino acids: CSVEYKVQGYYGYTF. In DNA, the CDR3 is TGCAGCGTTGAATACAAGGTCCAAGGGTACTATGGCTACACCTTC.

Of note for this clonotype: A read error may be the cause here, since a much bigger clone is one base away. The V and J genes are TRBV29-1 and TRBJ2-4; no definite D call. Germline V lookup: CDR1 SQVTM, CDR2 ANQGSEA. The CDR3 is 12 residues long. CDR3 nucleotides: TGCAGCGTTGGAGAAGGATTGAACAATCAGTACTTC. Translated: CSVGEGLNNQYF.

The J gene is TRBJ1-4, the V gene TRBV28, with a tentative D call TRBD1 (6 bases). This CDR3 is built from 13 residues. V lost 6 bases and J lost 7, with 12 bases in between. The germline CDR1 and CDR2 sequences are MDHEN and SYDVKM. CDR3: CASRRGVLEKLFF. The DNA for the CDR3 is TGTGCCAGCAGAAGGGGGGTGCTTGAAAAACTGTTTTTT.

V is TRBV4-3 and J is TRBJ1-6; no clear D. The CDR3 length is 15 residues. In germline, CDR1 is LGHNA, CDR2 YSLEER. The CDR3 bases are TGCGTCAACAGCCAAGATAAGCAGAATAATTCACCCCTCCACTTT. As protein: CVNSQDKQNNSPLHF.

Comments on this clonotype: The conserved phenylalanine or tryptophan normally closing the CDR3 is absent here, so this likely arose from a read error. The chain uses TRBV11-2 and TRBJ2-6; D is undetermined. This CDR3 contains 14 residues. Germline V gene data show CDR1 as SGHAT and CDR2 as FQNNGV. CDR3 loop: CPSSSISRANVLTI. In DNA, the CDR3 is TGTCCCAGCAGTTCTATCTCTAGGGCCAACGTCCTGACTATC.

The chain employs TRBV20-1 and TRBJ2-3, with TRBD2 as a possible D gene (6 bases). In germline, CDR1 is DFQATT, CDR2 SNEGSKA (reference sequence). V lost 6 bases, J lost 13 bases, and 17 bases lay in between. The CDR3 totals 11 residues. The CDR3 protein is CSAPPGVAKYF. The DNA of the CDR3 is TGCAGTGCCCCGCCGGGGGTCGCGAAGTATTTT.

About this clonotype itself: At one boundary the junction diverges from the germline segment, which might be a read error. The chain carries TRBV28 and TRBJ2-5; D may correspond to TRBD1 or TRBD2 (6 bases each). The CDR3 sequence is 14 residues long. Per germline, CDR1 MDHEN and CDR2 SYDVKM. This CDR3 is CARSLGGYQETQYF. CDR3 in DNA: TGTGCCAGGAGTTTAGGGGGGTACCAAGAGACCCAGTACTTC.

The chain joins TRBV29-1 to TRBJ2-7; D is ambiguous. Germline loops: CDR1 SQVTM, CDR2 ANQGSEA. V lost 6 bases and J lost 0, with 15 bases in between. This CDR3 region has 14 residues. CDR3 coding DNA: TGCAGCGTCGCGACTGCTTTAAGCTCCTACGAGCAGTACTTC. It codes for CSVATALSSYEQYF.

To note about this clonotype: It may be a read error: a sequence one base away is much more abundant. The genes are TRBV20-1 and TRBJ2-2; 7 positions agree with TRBD1. V was clipped by 7 bases and J by 6 bases; unmatched bases: 14. CDR3 size: 15 residues. CDR1 is DFQATT and CDR2 is SNEGSKA in the germline V gene (reference sequence). CDR3 DNA sequence: TGCAGTGTTCGAAGTGAACAGGGGACGGCCGGGGAGCTGTTTTTT. Amino acid sequence: CSVRSEQGTAGELFF.

Concerning this clonotype itself: Since a much larger clone is just one base distant, this may be a read error. This sequence joins TRBV20-1 and TRBJ1-6, with a weak D call TRBD1 (6 bases). Germline-derived CDR1 and CDR2 are DFQATT and SNEGSKA (reference sequence). The CDR3 runs to 13 residues. The CDR3 sequence is CSARFRGNSLLHF. The CDR3 region has the DNA TGCAGTGCTAGATTCAGGGGCAATTCACTCCTCCACTTT.

This clonotype showed up just a few times. A read error may explain this, as a much larger clone is one base away. The chain employs TRBV20-1 and TRBJ2-7; 11 bases align to TRBD2. The CDR3 has 15 residues. Per the germline V gene, CDR1 is DFQATT and CDR2 is SNEGSKA (reference sequence). Losses at the gene ends were 1 base for V and 5 bases for J; bases not matched to a gene: 7. For the CDR3, the DNA is TGCAGTGCTAGAGTAACTAGCGGGAGAACCCACGAGCAGTACTTC. This codes for CSARVTSGRTHEQYF.

This clonotype was seen a handful of times. A much larger clone lies one base from this, so it may be a read error. V is TRBV5-1 and J is TRBJ2-3; no definite D call. Per germline, CDR1 SGHRS and CDR2 YFSETQ. V shed 1 base and J shed 3 bases, with 9 bases lying between them. The CDR3 length is 14 residues. The CDR3 DNA is TGCGCCAGCAGCTTGAGCTGGGTGACAGATACGCAGTATTTT. Translation: CASSLSWVTDTQYF.

Concerning this clonotype: The junction departs from germline at one end; a sequencing error may be responsible. The V call is TRBV4-3, the J call TRBJ1-1; D gene unclear. The CDR3 contains 17 residues. Germline CDR1 and CDR2: LGHNA and YSLEER. The CDR3 loop is CASNQDVPGSSDTEAFF. CDR3 DNA: TGTGCCAGCAACCAAGACGTTCCGGGCAGTTCGGACACTGAAGCTTTCTTT.

Of note for this clonotype: The junction shows a germline mismatch at one end, possibly a read error. The gene calls are TRBV11-3 and TRBJ2-7; the match to TRBD2 covers 7 bases. The CDR3 length is 16 residues. The germline CDR1 and CDR2 sequences are SGHNT and YENEEA. CDR3 sequence (DNA): TGTGCCAGCAGCTTAGCCGGGACTACCATCACCTACGAGCAGTATTTC. It is translated as CASSLAGTTITYEQYF. The variable domain in full, with the rest retrieved from reference TRBV11-3 and TRBJ2-7, is EAGVVQSPRYKIIEKKQPVAFWCNPISGHNTLYWYLQNLGQGPELLIRYENEEAVDDSQLPKDRFSAERLKGVDSTLKIQPAELGDSAVYLCASSLAGTTITYEQYFGPGTRLTVT.

As regards this clonotype: No conserved phenylalanine or tryptophan is present at the end of the CDR3, so a read error is the likely explanation. This chain links TRBV6-1 with TRBJ2-3; 12 bases fit TRBD2. Per germline, CDR1 MNHNS and CDR2 SASEGT. CDR3 length: 15 residues. Unmatched junction bases numbered 8, after V lost 7 bases and J lost 6 bases. The CDR3 here is CASISSGRAMDTQYL. CDR3 coding DNA: TGTGCCAGCATCTCTAGCGGGAGGGCCATGGATACGCAGTATCTT.

The chain uses TRBV5-1 and TRBJ2-7; no clear D gene. Germline CDR1 and CDR2: SGHRS and YFSETQ. This CDR3 contains 14 residues. V lost 1 base and J 2 bases, leaving 10 bases between the germline ends. CDR3 loop: CASSLSHVTYEQYF. CDR3 DNA: TGCGCCAGCAGCTTGAGTCATGTAACCTACGAGCAGTACTTC.

As to this clonotype: One end of the junction fails to match germline, which may point to a read error. The chain links TRBV20-1 to TRBJ2-3; weak D call: TRBD2 (5 bases). CDR3 length equals 15 residues. Germline V gene sequence: CDR1 DFQATT, CDR2 SNEGSKA (reference sequence). The CDR3 here is CSTRRPSTSTDTQYF. The DNA for the CDR3 is TGCAGTACTAGAAGACCCTCGACTAGCACAGATACGCAGTATTTT.

The table lists this clonotype with a few counts. The chain couples TRBV4-3 to TRBJ2-5; TRBD2 matches 8 bases. Germline values: CDR1 LGHNA, CDR2 YSLEER. J gave up 5 bases and V 2 bases, and 13 bases lay outside the gene matches. The CDR3 is 17 amino acids. CDR3 in amino acids: CASSQRPGGSTGETQYF. The CDR3 nucleotides read TGCGCCAGCAGCCAAAGGCCGGGAGGGAGTACGGGGGAGACCCAGTACTTC.

This chain uses TRBV6-5 with TRBJ1-6; D unresolved. Germline V gives CDR1 MNHEY, CDR2 SVGAGI. Trimming removed 4 bases from V and 9 bases from J, with 13 bases in between. The CDR3 is 14 residues long. The CDR3 nucleotides are TGTGCCAGCAGTTCCACTTCTACTCCTTCACCCCTCCACTTT. Protein sequence: CASSSTSTPSPLHF.

Remarks on this clonotype: Since a much larger clone is just one base distant, this may be a read error. The chain has TRBV6-1 and TRBJ2-3, with D hard to call. This CDR3 comprises 12 residues. The germline V gene has CDR1 MNHNS and CDR2 SASEGT. CDR3 in DNA: TGTGCCAACAGTGGGTCGGTGGATACGCAGTATTTT. It yields the protein CANSGSVDTQYF.

This clonotype appeared once. At one of its ends the junction is not consistent with the germline gene, which may arise from a read error. This CDR3 is CASGFAPNTEAFF. In DNA form, the CDR3 reads TGTGCAAGCGGCTTTGCCCCTAACACTGAAGCTTTTTTT. The rearrangement uses TRBV7-9 and TRBJ1-1, with D hard to call. Looked up from germline, CDR1 is SEHNR and CDR2 is FQNEAQ (reference sequence). The CDR3 contains 13 residues.

The V call is TRBV7-9, the J call TRBJ1-2; TRBD1 aligns across 8 bases. CDR1 SEHNR and CDR2 FQNEAQ come from the germline V gene (reference sequence). CDR3 length: 13 residues. Unmatched junction bases numbered 6, after V lost 4 bases and J lost 8 bases. The CDR3 is CASSSTGAWGYTF. CDR3 sequence (DNA): TGTGCCAGCAGCTCGACAGGGGCCTGGGGCTACACCTTC.

On this clonotype itself: This may arise from a read error, as a much more abundant clone is one base away. This sequence joins TRBV6-2 or TRBV6-3 and TRBJ1-5; D unresolved. This CDR3 spans 15 amino acids. Germline V gene lookup returns CDR1 MNHEY and CDR2 SVGEGT. The CDR3 is CASNYGGYSNQPQHF. In DNA, the CDR3 is TGTGCCAGCAATTACGGAGGTTATAGCAATCAGCCCCAGCATTTT.